These 21 T cell receptor beta chains were sequenced from one sample in a study of T-cell reconstitution after alpha-beta-depleted transplantation in children. The authors prepared the TCRbeta library with unique molecular identifiers. TCRdb recomputed calls from the PCR reads with MiXCR, one row per CDR3 protein. The sample lists a few hundred thousand distinct CDR3 sequences, about 16% occurring once. The sequencing used PBMCs, mostly from graft donor cells, collected 360 days after TCRalphabeta/CD19-depleted stem cell transplant. The source is a boy under two years old who had a stem cell transplant for Wiskott-Aldrich syndrome, so the T cells may come from the graft donor.

This clonotype was seen only a few times. The V gene is TRBV9, the J gene TRBJ2-3; D possibly matches TRBD1 or TRBD2 (6 bases each). The V end lost 0 bases, the J end lost 8 bases, and 10 bases lay between the germline ends. This CDR3 spans 13 amino acids. Germline V gene data show CDR1 as SGDLS and CDR2 as YYNGEE. DNA of the CDR3: TGTGCCAGCAGCGTAGAAGGGGGAGGTACGCAGTATTTT. Protein sequence: CASSVEGGGTQYF.

The rearrangement uses TRBV5-1 and TRBJ2-7, with TRBD1 matching over 7 bases. The V and J ends lost 2 bases and 3 bases, in that order; junction bases with no gene match: 5. The V gene's germline CDR1 is SGHRS and CDR2 YFSETQ. The length of the CDR3 is 14 residues. The CDR3 protein is CASSFRDSFYEQYF. CDR3 bases: TGCGCCAGCAGCTTCAGGGACAGTTTCTACGAGCAGTACTTC.

This clonotype turned up a few times. The chain is built from TRBV28 and TRBJ2-1; 9 nucleotides match TRBD1. The germline V gene encodes CDR1 MDHEN and CDR2 SYDVKM. This CDR3 region has 17 residues. Trimming removed 5 bases from V and 3 bases from J; junction bases left unmatched: 11. The CDR3 region is CASSARAGTGRYNEQFF. DNA of the CDR3: TGTGCCAGCAGTGCCCGGGCCGGGACAGGGCGCTACAATGAGCAGTTCTTC.

This clonotype was detected only a few times. The rearrangement joins TRBV4-3 to TRBJ2-1, with D possibly called TRBD1 or TRBD2 (7 bases each). Germline V CDR1 and CDR2: LGHNA, YSLEER. The V gene lost 3 bases and the J gene lost 5 bases, with 17 bases spanning the gap. CDR3 length: 16 residues. The CDR3 DNA is TGCGCCAGCAGCCATCGACCCTCAGGGGGGGACAATGAGCAGTTCTTC. This gives the protein CASSHRPSGGDNEQFF.

This clonotype turned up a few times. The rearrangement uses TRBV6-2 or TRBV6-3 and TRBJ2-1; 8 nucleotides match TRBD2. Germline V gene data show CDR1 as MNHEY and CDR2 as SVGEGT. The CDR3 totals 19 residues. Unmatched junction bases numbered 17, after V lost 0 bases and J lost 7 bases. The CDR3 bases are TGTGCCAGCAGTTACTCGGTTCGATATAGTAGCGGGAATTGGAATGAGCAGTTCTTC. Its protein is CASSYSVRYSSGNWNEQFF.

This chain uses TRBV5-1 with TRBJ2-1; TRBD2 aligns across 9 bases. The CDR3 length is 19 residues. V lost 1 base to trimming and J lost 0 bases; unmatched junction nucleotides: 11. Germline lookup yields CDR1 SGHRS and CDR2 YFSETQ. CDR3 residues: CASSLTSGPIIISYNEQFF. CDR3 DNA: TGCGCCAGCAGCTTGACTAGCGGGCCAATCATCATCTCCTACAATGAGCAGTTCTTC.

This clonotype was found a few times. The CDR3 here is CASREYRGNTQYF. CDR3 nucleotides: TGTGCCAGCAGGGAGTACAGGGGGAATACGCAGTATTTT. The chain is built from TRBV12-3 or TRBV12-4 and TRBJ2-3; 8 bases are shared with TRBD1. The CDR3 sequence is 13 residues long. The V gene end was trimmed by 6 bases and the J gene end by 7 bases; junction bases not matched to a gene: 6.

The J gene is TRBJ2-1, the V gene TRBV10-3; tentatively, D is TRBD1 (6 bases). The V gene lost 6 bases and the J gene lost 6 bases, with 24 bases spanning the gap. CDR1 is ENHRY, CDR2 SYGVKD, per germline. This CDR3 contains 17 residues. The CDR3 here is CAISAPRGHGPSNEQFF. In DNA form, the CDR3 reads TGTGCCATCAGCGCCCCCCGGGGACACGGACCCTCCAATGAGCAGTTCTTC.

The J gene is TRBJ2-5, the V gene TRBV12-3 or TRBV12-4; no reliable D call. V was cut by 6 bases and J by 2 bases, with 10 bases left in between. The CDR3 consists of 13 residues. This CDR3 reads CASSNNPQETQYF. The CDR3 bases are TGTGCCAGCAGCAACAATCCTCAAGAGACCCAGTACTTC.

The chain has TRBV12-3 or TRBV12-4 and TRBJ2-2; D gene unclear. The CDR3 spans 13 residues. Trimming pared 2 bases from V and 5 bases from J, leaving 6 bases between. The CDR3 DNA reads TGTGCCAGCAGTTTAATGGGAACCGGGGAGCTGTTTTTT. It yields the protein CASSLMGTGELFF.

V is TRBV2 and J is TRBJ1-1; 8 bases are a match to TRBD1. The CDR3 totals 13 residues. Germline assignment: CDR1 SNHLY and CDR2 FYNNEI. The V gene end was trimmed by 11 bases and the J gene end by 3 bases; junction bases not matched to a gene: 8. The CDR3 region has the DNA TGTGCCGCATGCAGGGGGCTGGACACTGAAGCTTTCTTT. Its protein product is CAACRGLDTEAFF.

The chain recombines TRBV6-5 with TRBJ1-2; 7 bases map to TRBD1. V lost 0 bases, J lost 5 bases, and 3 bases stayed unmatched. CDR1 is MNHEY and CDR2 is SVGAGI in the germline V gene. The CDR3 has 14 amino acids. The CDR3 DNA reads TGTGCCAGCAGTTACTCCGGACAGGTTTATGGCTACACCTTC. Translation: CASSYSGQVYGYTF.

There are a few counts of this clonotype. The genes are TRBV29-1 and TRBJ2-1, with 10 bases fitting TRBD1. V lost 3 bases and J lost 7; bases outside the gene matches: 12. The CDR3 is made up of 16 amino acids. The germline gives CDR1 SQVTM, CDR2 ANQGSEA. CDR3: CSVDGWTGGLMNEQFF. CDR3 DNA: TGCAGCGTTGACGGATGGACAGGGGGGCTAATGAATGAGCAGTTCTTC.

The chain couples TRBV30 to TRBJ2-1, with 15 bases fitting TRBD2. The CDR3 sequence is 13 residues long. V was pared by 0 bases and J by 14 bases, with 2 bases of the junction left unmatched. Germline V CDR1 and CDR2: GTSNPN, SVGIG (reference sequence). The CDR3 DNA reads TGTGCCTGGAGTGTAGGACTAGCGGGAGGGAAGTTCTTC. It translates to CAWSVGLAGGKFF.

This clonotype was seen a handful of times. The V call is TRBV12-3 or TRBV12-4, the J call TRBJ1-2; 11 nucleotides match TRBD1. Trimming cost V 6 bases and J 4 bases; bases outside gene matches: 4. CDR3 length equals 14 residues. The CDR3 sequence: CASSRGQGAYGYTF. CDR3 in DNA: TGTGCCAGCAGCCGAGGACAGGGGGCCTATGGCTACACCTTC.

The chain has TRBV5-4 and TRBJ2-2; the D is unclear. Trimming left V 0 bases short and J 6 bases short, with 9 bases between. The CDR3 spans 14 residues. Germline CDR1 SGHNT, CDR2 YYREEE (reference sequence). Here the CDR3 reads CASSLAVRSGELFF. As DNA, the CDR3 is TGTGCCAGCAGCTTGGCTGTTAGATCCGGGGAGCTGTTTTTT.

This clonotype showed up just a few times. The J gene is TRBJ2-1, the V gene TRBV10-3, with 9 bases aligning to TRBD1. CDR3 size: 13 residues. J gave up 7 bases and V 8 bases, and 6 bases lay outside the gene matches. The V gene's germline CDR1 is ENHRY and CDR2 SYGVKD. The CDR3 DNA sequence: TGTGCCATCTCGTCACAGGGGGCTAATGAGCAGTTCTTC. Protein product: CAISSQGANEQFF.

V gene TRBV7-6 combines with J gene TRBJ2-2; D could derive from TRBD1 or TRBD2 (5 bases each). In germline, CDR1 is SGHVS, CDR2 FNYEAQ. Trimming pared 5 bases from V and 6 bases from J, leaving 13 bases between. CDR3 length equals 14 residues. CDR3 protein: CASSPRGAPGELFF. DNA of the CDR3: TGTGCCAGCAGCCCCCGAGGGGCACCCGGGGAGCTGTTTTTT.

This clonotype was picked up a small number of times. The chain joins TRBV20-1 to TRBJ2-5, with D perhaps TRBD2 (5 bases). The CDR3 length is 14 residues. Per the germline V gene, CDR1 is DFQATT and CDR2 is SNEGSKA (reference sequence). V was cut by 0 bases and J by 2 bases, with 10 bases left in between. CDR3: CSARDAGRQETQYF. Here the CDR3 DNA reads TGCAGTGCTAGAGACGCGGGCAGGCAAGAGACCCAGTACTTC.

A few counts support this clonotype. The chain is built from TRBV12-3 or TRBV12-4 and TRBJ1-5, with TRBD1 as a possible D gene (6 bases). CDR3 length: 13 amino acids. V lost 6 bases and J lost 6, with 12 bases in between. This chain's CDR3 is CASRLGGVQPQHF. In nucleotides, the CDR3 is TGTGCCAGCAGACTAGGGGGTGTTCAGCCCCAGCATTTT.

The chain recombines TRBV7-2 with TRBJ2-1; 8 nucleotides line up with TRBD2. Looked up from germline, CDR1 is SGHTA and CDR2 is FQGNSA. V trimming: 3 bases; J trimming: 2 bases; junction bases outside the gene matches: 3. The CDR3 runs 15 residues. The CDR3 DNA reads TGTGCCAGCAGCTTTAGCGGGGAGGCCTACAATGAGCAGTTCTTC. It is translated as CASSFSGEAYNEQFF.